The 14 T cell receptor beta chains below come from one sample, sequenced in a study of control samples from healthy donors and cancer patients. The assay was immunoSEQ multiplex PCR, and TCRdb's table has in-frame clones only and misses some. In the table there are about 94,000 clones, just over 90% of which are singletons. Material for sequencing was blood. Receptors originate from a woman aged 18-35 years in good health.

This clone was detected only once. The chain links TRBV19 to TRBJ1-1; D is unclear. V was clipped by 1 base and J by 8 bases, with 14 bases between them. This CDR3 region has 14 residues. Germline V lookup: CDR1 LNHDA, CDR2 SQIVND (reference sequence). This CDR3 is CASSIGYHPQEAFF. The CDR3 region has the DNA TGTGCCAGTAGTATAGGATACCATCCGCAGGAAGCTTTCTTT.

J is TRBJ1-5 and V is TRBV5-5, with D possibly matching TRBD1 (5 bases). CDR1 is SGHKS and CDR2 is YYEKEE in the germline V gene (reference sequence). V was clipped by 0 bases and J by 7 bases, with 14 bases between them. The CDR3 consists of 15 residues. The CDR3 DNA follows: TGTGCCAGCAGCTTGGAAAGGTGGGGCGTACAGCCCCAGCATTTT. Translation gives CASSLERWGVQPQHF.

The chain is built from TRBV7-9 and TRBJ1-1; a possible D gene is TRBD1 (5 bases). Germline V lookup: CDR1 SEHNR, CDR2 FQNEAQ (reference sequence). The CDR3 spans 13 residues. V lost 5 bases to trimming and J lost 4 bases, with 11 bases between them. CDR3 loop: CASSIQGGTEAFF. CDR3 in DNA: TGTGCCAGCAGCATTCAGGGAGGCACTGAAGCTTTCTTT. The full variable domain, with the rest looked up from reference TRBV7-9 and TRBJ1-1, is DTGVSQNPRHKITKRGQNVTFRCDPISEHNRLYWYRQTLGQGPEFLTYFQNEAQLEKSRLLSDRFSAERPKGSFSTLEIQRTEQGDSAMYLCASSIQGGTEAFFGQGTRLTVV.

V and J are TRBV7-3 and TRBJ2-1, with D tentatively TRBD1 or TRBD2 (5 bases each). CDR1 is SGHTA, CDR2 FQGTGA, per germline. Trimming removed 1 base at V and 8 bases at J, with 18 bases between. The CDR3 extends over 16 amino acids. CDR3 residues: CASSLMGVETIHEQFF. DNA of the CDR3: TGTGCCAGCAGCTTAATGGGGGTAGAGACTATTCATGAGCAGTTCTTC. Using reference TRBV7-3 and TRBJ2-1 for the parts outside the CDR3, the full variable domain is GAGVSQTPSNKVTEKGKYVELRCDPISGHTALYWYRQSLGQGPEFLIYFQGTGAADDSGLPNDRFFAVRPEGSVSTLKIQRTERGDSAVYLCASSLMGVETIHEQFFGPGTRLTVL.

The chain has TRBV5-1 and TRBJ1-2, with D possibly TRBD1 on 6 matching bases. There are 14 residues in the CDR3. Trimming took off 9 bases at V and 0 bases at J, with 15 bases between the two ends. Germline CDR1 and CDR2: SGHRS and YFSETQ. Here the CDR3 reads CATRTAYTNYGYTF. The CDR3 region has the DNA TGCGCCACCAGGACAGCGTATACTAACTATGGCTACACCTTC.

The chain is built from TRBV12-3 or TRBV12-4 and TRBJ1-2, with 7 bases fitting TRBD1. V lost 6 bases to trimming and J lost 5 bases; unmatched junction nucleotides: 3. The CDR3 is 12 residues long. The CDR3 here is CASSTGEYGYTF. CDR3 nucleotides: TGTGCCAGCAGCACAGGGGAATATGGCTACACCTTC.

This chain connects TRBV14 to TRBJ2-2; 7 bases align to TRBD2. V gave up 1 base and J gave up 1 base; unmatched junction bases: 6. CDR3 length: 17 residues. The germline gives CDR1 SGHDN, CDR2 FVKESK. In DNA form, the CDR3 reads TGTGCCAGCAGCCAAGGTGCGCTAGCGGTGAACACCGGGGAGCTGTTTTTT. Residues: CASSQGALAVNTGELFF.

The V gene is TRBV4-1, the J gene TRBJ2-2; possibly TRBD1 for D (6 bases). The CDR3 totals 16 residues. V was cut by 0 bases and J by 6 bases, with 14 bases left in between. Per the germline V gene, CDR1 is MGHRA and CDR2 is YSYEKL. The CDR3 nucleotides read TGCGCCAGCAGCCAAGAGGGAACAGGGCTCCCCGGGGAGCTGTTTTTT. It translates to CASSQEGTGLPGELFF.

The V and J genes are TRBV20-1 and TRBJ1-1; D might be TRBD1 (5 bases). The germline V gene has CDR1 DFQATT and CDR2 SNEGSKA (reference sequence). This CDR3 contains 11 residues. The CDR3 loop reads CRAQVDTEAFF. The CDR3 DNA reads TGCAGGGCACAGGTCGACACTGAAGCTTTCTTT.

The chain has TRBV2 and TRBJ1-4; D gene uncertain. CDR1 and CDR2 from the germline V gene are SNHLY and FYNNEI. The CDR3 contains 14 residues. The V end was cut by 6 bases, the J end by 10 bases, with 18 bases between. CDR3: CASSPPAGEAKLFF. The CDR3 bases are TGTGCCAGCAGCCCCCCGGCTGGGGAGGCAAAACTGTTTTTT. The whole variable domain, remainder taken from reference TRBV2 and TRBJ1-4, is EPEVTQTPSHQVTQMGQEVILRCVPISNHLYFYWYRQILGQKVEFLVSFYNNEISEKSEIFDDQFSVERPDGSNFTLKIRSTKLEDSAMYFCASSPPAGEAKLFFGSGTQLSVL.

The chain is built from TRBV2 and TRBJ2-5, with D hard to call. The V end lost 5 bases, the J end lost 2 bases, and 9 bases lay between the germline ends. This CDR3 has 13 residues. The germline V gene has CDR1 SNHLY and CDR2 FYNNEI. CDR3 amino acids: CASSIRVQETQYF. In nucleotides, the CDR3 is TGTGCCAGCAGTATAAGGGTACAAGAGACCCAGTACTTC.

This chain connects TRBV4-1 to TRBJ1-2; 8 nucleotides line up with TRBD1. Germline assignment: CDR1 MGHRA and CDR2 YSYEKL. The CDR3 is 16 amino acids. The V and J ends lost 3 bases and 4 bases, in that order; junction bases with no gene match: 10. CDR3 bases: TGCGCCAGCAGCCAGAGTCCCGGGACAGGCAGCTATGGCTACACCTTC. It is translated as CASSQSPGTGSYGYTF.

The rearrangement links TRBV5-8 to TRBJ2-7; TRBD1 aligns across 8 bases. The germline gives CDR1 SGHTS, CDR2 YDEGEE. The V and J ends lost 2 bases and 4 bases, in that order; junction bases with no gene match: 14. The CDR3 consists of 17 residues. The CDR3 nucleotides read TGTGCCAGCAGCTTTACCGGGACAGGAGTTCTCAGGTACGAGCAGTACTTC. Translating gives CASSFTGTGVLRYEQYF.

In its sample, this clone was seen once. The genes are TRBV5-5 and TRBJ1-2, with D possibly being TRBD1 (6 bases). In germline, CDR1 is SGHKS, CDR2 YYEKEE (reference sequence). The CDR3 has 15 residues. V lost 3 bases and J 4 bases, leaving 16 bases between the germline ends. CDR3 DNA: TGTGCCAGCAGCTCCCTACAGGGAGTGGGCTATGGCTACACCTTC. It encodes CASSSLQGVGYGYTF.